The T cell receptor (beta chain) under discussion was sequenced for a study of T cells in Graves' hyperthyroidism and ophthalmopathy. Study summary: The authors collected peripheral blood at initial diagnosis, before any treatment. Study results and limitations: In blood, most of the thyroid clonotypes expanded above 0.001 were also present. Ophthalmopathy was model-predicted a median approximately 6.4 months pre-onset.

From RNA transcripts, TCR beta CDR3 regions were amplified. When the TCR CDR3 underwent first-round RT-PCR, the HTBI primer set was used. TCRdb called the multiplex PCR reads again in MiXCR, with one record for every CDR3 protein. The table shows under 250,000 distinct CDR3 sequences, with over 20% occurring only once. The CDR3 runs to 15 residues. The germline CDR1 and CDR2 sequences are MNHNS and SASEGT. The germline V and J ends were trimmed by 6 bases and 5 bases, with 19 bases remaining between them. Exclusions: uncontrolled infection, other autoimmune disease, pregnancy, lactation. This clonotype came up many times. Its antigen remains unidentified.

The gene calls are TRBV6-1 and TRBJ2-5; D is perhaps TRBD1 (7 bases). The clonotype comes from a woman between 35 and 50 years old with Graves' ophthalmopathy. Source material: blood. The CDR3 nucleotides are TGTGCCAGCAGCCGAACCGGACAGGCGGGGGAGACCCAGTACTTC. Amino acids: CASSRTGQAGETQYF.